The 31 T cell receptor beta chains below were found in one sample sequenced in a study of blood T cell repertoires in COVID-19. Libraries were prepared by immunoSEQ multiplex PCR; TCRdb keeps only in-frame clonotypes and omits some of them. This table holds approximately 220,000 clones, about nine tenths found once. The source material was peripheral blood. These receptors originate from a man in his fifties or sixties with acute or convalescent COVID-19.

The chain recombines TRBV4-1 with TRBJ2-7; 7 bases are shared with TRBD1. Trimming removed 3 bases from V and 2 bases from J; junction bases left unmatched: 7. This CDR3 region has 15 residues. CDR1 MGHRA and CDR2 YSYEKL come from the germline V gene. The CDR3 region is CASSQPGGQTYEQYF. The CDR3 nucleotides read TGCGCCAGCAGCCAGCCTGGGGGACAGACCTACGAGCAGTACTTC.

This chain connects TRBV11-2 to TRBJ2-1, with TRBD1 matching over 8 bases. Germline assignment: CDR1 SGHAT and CDR2 FQNNGV. After removal of 5 bases from V and 6 bases from J, the junction contained 9 bases not matched to a gene. This CDR3 has 15 residues. CDR3 residues: CASSPRQGIPNEQFF. DNA of the CDR3: TGTGCCAGCAGCCCGCGACAGGGGATCCCCAATGAGCAGTTCTTC.

This chain connects TRBV5-1 to TRBJ1-5; D is possibly TRBD1 (5 bases). The V and J ends lost 0 bases and 2 bases respectively, with 9 bases between them. CDR3 length equals 15 residues. Germline V gene lookup returns CDR1 SGHRS and CDR2 YFSETQ. This chain's CDR3 is CASSLAGEGNQPQHF. The DNA of the CDR3 is TGCGCCAGCAGCTTGGCGGGGGAAGGCAATCAGCCCCAGCATTTT.

This sequence joins TRBV20-1 and TRBJ2-5, with D hard to call. The CDR3 contains 11 residues. CDR1 DFQATT and CDR2 SNEGSKA come from the germline V gene (reference sequence). The V end was cut by 4 bases, the J end by 7 bases, with 10 bases between. The CDR3 DNA is TGCAGTGCTATAACCCCGGGGACCCAGTACTTC. Protein product: CSAITPGTQYF.

This chain joins TRBV6-1 and TRBJ1-2; tentative D call: TRBD1 (5 bases). Germline assignment: CDR1 MNHNS and CDR2 SASEGT. Trimming took off 1 base at V and 8 bases at J, with 14 bases between the two ends. The CDR3 contains 14 residues. The CDR3 DNA reads TGTGCCAGCAGTGAAGTCGGGGGTATCGTGGGCTACACCTTC. Translating it yields CASSEVGGIVGYTF.

V usage is TRBV7-9 and J usage is TRBJ1-2; no clear D gene. The germline CDR1 and CDR2 sequences are SEHNR and FQNEAQ (reference sequence). Trimming pared 4 bases from V and 4 bases from J, leaving 13 bases between. This CDR3 has 14 residues. CDR3 protein: CASSSADIAYGYTF. CDR3 DNA: TGTGCCAGCAGCTCGGCCGACATCGCCTATGGCTACACCTTC.

The V and J genes are TRBV6-5 and TRBJ1-5; 9 positions match TRBD1. The CDR3 runs to 15 residues. Germline values: CDR1 MNHEY, CDR2 SVGAGI. Germline trimming cut 6 bases from V and 2 bases from J; bases unmatched to any gene: 5. The CDR3 spells CASRTQGAGNQPQHF. CDR3 bases: TGTGCCAGCAGGACACAGGGGGCAGGCAATCAGCCCCAGCATTTT.

The chain links TRBV30 to TRBJ2-3, with D possibly TRBD2 on 6 matching bases. V was pared by 0 bases and J by 1 base, with 17 bases between. The CDR3 loop spans 17 amino acids. Germline V gene sequence: CDR1 GTSNPN, CDR2 SVGIG (reference sequence). CDR3 sequence reads: CAWSVLRTTSGTDTQYF. In DNA, the CDR3 is TGTGCCTGGAGTGTACTCCGGACTACCTCGGGCACAGATACGCAGTATTTT.

V gene TRBV19 combines with J gene TRBJ1-1; a possible D gene is TRBD1 (5 bases). The CDR3 loop spans 14 amino acids. Looked up from germline, CDR1 is LNHDA and CDR2 is SQIVND (reference sequence). The germline V and J ends were trimmed by 0 bases and 6 bases, with 11 bases remaining between them. The CDR3 nucleotides are TGTGCCAGTAGTATAGATCTGGAGGGGCCTGAAGCTTTCTTT. Protein product: CASSIDLEGPEAFF.

The chain is built from TRBV10-1 and TRBJ2-5; TRBD1 is a possible D gene (5 bases). The CDR3 runs 15 residues. Germline CDR1 WNHNN, CDR2 SYGVQD (reference sequence). Trimming removed 3 bases from V and 0 bases from J, with 11 bases in between. The CDR3 DNA is TGCGCCAGCAGTGAAGGGGCGGTAAACCAAGAGACCCAGTACTTC. Its protein is CASSEGAVNQETQYF.

This clone was seen more than once but under ten times. This chain connects TRBV5-4 to TRBJ1-3; 8 bases are a match to TRBD1. Germline V gives CDR1 SGHNT, CDR2 YYREEE (reference sequence). CDR3 length equals 15 residues. Trimming cost V 4 bases and J 4 bases; bases outside gene matches: 7. CDR3 region: CASSDYRGSGNTIYF. The CDR3 region has the DNA TGTGCCAGCAGCGACTACAGGGGGTCCGGAAACACCATATATTTT.

The J gene is TRBJ1-1, the V gene TRBV25-1, with a tentative D call TRBD1 (5 bases). Germline CDR1 reads MGHDK; CDR2 reads SYGVNS. Deletions cut 0 bases from V and 3 bases from J, with 8 bases between. The CDR3 runs to 14 residues. Here the CDR3 DNA reads TGTGCCAGCAGTGAATATGGGGCCCACACTGAAGCTTTCTTT. Amino acid sequence: CASSEYGAHTEAFF.

The CDR3 DNA is TGTGCCAGCAGCCACGGGACAGGGGGCTTCCACGAGCAGTACTTC. This translates into CASSHGTGGFHEQYF. This chain joins TRBV7-9 and TRBJ2-7; 12 positions match TRBD1. The CDR3 is made up of 15 amino acids. The J segment lost 5 bases and the V segment lost 5 bases, leaving 7 bases of the junction unmatched. Germline V gene sequence: CDR1 SEHNR, CDR2 FQNEAQ (reference sequence).

J is TRBJ1-2 and V is TRBV18, with 7 nucleotides matching TRBD1. The CDR3 contains 14 residues. CDR1 KGHSH and CDR2 LQKENI come from the germline V gene. The ends lost 5 bases at V and 6 bases at J; junction bases unmatched: 9. Here the CDR3 reads CASSETGRVNGYTF. The CDR3 DNA is TGTGCCAGCTCAGAGACAGGGCGGGTTAATGGCTACACCTTC.

This sequence joins TRBV7-9 and TRBJ2-1; the D gene is possibly TRBD1 (5 bases). CDR1 SEHNR and CDR2 FQNEAQ come from the germline V gene (reference sequence). Trimming stripped 3 bases from V and 8 bases from J, with 8 bases between. The CDR3 length is 12 residues. DNA for the CDR3: TGTGCCAGCAGCTTTATAGGGGATGAGCAGTTCTTC. Translation gives CASSFIGDEQFF.

This chain joins TRBV19 and TRBJ1-5; D is unresolved. The CDR3 is made up of 20 amino acids. V lost 1 base and J lost 0, with 22 bases in between. Looked up from germline, CDR1 is LNHDA and CDR2 is SQIVND (reference sequence). This CDR3 is CASSIGPLRGPRYSNQPQHF. The CDR3 DNA reads as TGTGCCAGTAGTATAGGCCCCTTACGGGGTCCGCGATATAGCAATCAGCCCCAGCATTTT.

The V and J genes are TRBV14 and TRBJ2-1; D may be TRBD1 (6 bases). The germline V gene has CDR1 SGHDN and CDR2 FVKESK. The CDR3 extends over 15 amino acids. The V end was cut by 4 bases, the J end by 2 bases, with 12 bases between. The CDR3 sequence: CASSLMGATYNEQFF. CDR3 nucleotides: TGTGCCAGCAGCCTCATGGGGGCAACCTACAATGAGCAGTTCTTC.

The chain uses TRBV29-1 and TRBJ2-3; no clear D. Per the germline V gene, CDR1 is SQVTM and CDR2 is ANQGSEA. The CDR3 has 12 residues. The V end was cut by 6 bases, the J end by 4 bases, with 11 bases between. CDR3 in DNA: TGCAGCGTGCAAGCTCGCGCAGATACGCAGTATTTT. Protein sequence: CSVQARADTQYF.

The chain links TRBV7-2 to TRBJ1-5, with no clear D. The ends were cut back, 3 bases at V and 0 bases at J, with 6 bases in the middle. This CDR3 contains 14 residues. CDR1 is SGHTA and CDR2 is FQGNSA in the germline V gene. The CDR3 nucleotides are TGTGCCAGCAGCTTGCGCGGTAGCAATCAGCCCCAGCATTTT. Protein: CASSLRGSNQPQHF.

This sequence joins TRBV5-1 and TRBJ2-3, with 8 bases that match TRBD1. This CDR3 contains 16 residues. Germline values: CDR1 SGHRS, CDR2 YFSETQ. V was clipped by 0 bases and J by 3 bases; unmatched bases: 6. The CDR3 DNA is TGCGCCAGCAGCTTGGCCGGACAGGGCGGGACAGATACGCAGTATTTT. This translates into CASSLAGQGGTDTQYF.

The chain joins TRBV11-2 to TRBJ1-6; 8 positions agree with TRBD1. After removal of 5 bases from V and 3 bases from J, the junction contained 3 bases not matched to a gene. From germline, CDR1 is SGHAT and CDR2 FQNNGV. This CDR3 has 15 amino acids. In nucleotides, the CDR3 is TGTGCCAGCAGCCCGGGGACAGGCTATAATTCACCCCTCCACTTT. It codes for CASSPGTGYNSPLHF.

V and J are TRBV2 and TRBJ2-1, with D possibly being TRBD2 (6 bases). The CDR3 is 14 amino acids. With 6 bases removed from V and 7 bases from J, the gap between germline ends came to 16 bases. Per the germline V gene, CDR1 is SNHLY and CDR2 is FYNNEI. CDR3 coding DNA: TGTGCCAGCAGGGCGGGACCGCCCGTTAATGAGCAGTTCTTC. As protein: CASRAGPPVNEQFF.

The chain carries TRBV2 and TRBJ2-3; no definite D call. Trimming pared 1 base from V and 0 bases from J, leaving 8 bases between. The germline CDR1 and CDR2 sequences are SNHLY and FYNNEI. The CDR3 length is 15 residues. This CDR3 reads CASSEGAWSTDTQYF. CDR3 bases: TGTGCCAGCAGTGAAGGGGCCTGGAGCACAGATACGCAGTATTTT.

In its sample, this clone was seen many times. The chain employs TRBV7-6 and TRBJ2-5; 15 bases agree with TRBD2. With V trimmed by 5 bases and J by 5 bases, 6 bases remained unmatched. The length of the CDR3 is 16 residues. Germline-derived CDR1 and CDR2 are SGHVS and FNYEAQ. The CDR3: CASSRRTSGGAETQYF. The CDR3 nucleotides are TGTGCCAGCAGCCGACGGACTAGCGGGGGGGCTGAGACCCAGTACTTC.

The V gene is TRBV19, the J gene TRBJ1-4; D gene ambiguous. Trimming pared 5 bases from V and 0 bases from J, leaving 10 bases between. The CDR3 loop spans 15 amino acids. Germline V gives CDR1 LNHDA, CDR2 SQIVND (reference sequence). The CDR3 DNA sequence: TGTGCCAGTAGTTTCACGAGGACAACTAATGAAAAACTGTTTTTT. Encoded protein: CASSFTRTTNEKLFF.

The CDR3 reads CASSNTGASGYGYTF. CDR3 nucleotide sequence: TGTGCCAGTAGTAATACAGGGGCGTCGGGCTATGGCTACACCTTC. The chain carries TRBV19 and TRBJ1-2; TRBD1 aligns across 7 bases. Germline CDR1 and CDR2: LNHDA and SQIVND (reference sequence). The length of the CDR3 is 15 residues. V lost 4 bases, J lost 4 bases, and 9 bases stayed unmatched.

This clone was recorded only once. The genes are TRBV27 and TRBJ1-3; D remains ambiguous. Germline V lookup: CDR1 MNHEY, CDR2 SMNVEV (reference sequence). The CDR3 runs to 17 residues. Trimming left V 5 bases short and J 0 bases short, with 17 bases between. CDR3 sequence (DNA): TGTGCCAGCAGTCGCCACGCCGACGGGTACTCTGGAAACACCATATATTTT. Its translation is CASSRHADGYSGNTIYF.

J is TRBJ1-4 and V is TRBV2; 7 nucleotides agree with TRBD1. The CDR3 runs to 14 residues. From germline, CDR1 is SNHLY and CDR2 FYNNEI. V shed 6 bases and J 0 bases; nucleotides not matched to a gene: 1. This CDR3 is CASRGQSTNEKLFF. The CDR3 bases are TGTGCCAGCAGGGGACAGTCAACTAATGAAAAACTGTTTTTT.

As regards this clone: One end of the junction does not line up with germline, which may come from a read error. This chain joins TRBV3-1 (or the pseudogene TRBV3-2) and TRBJ2-1, with 8 bases lining up with TRBD2. The CDR3 totals 16 residues. Looked up from germline, CDR1 is LGHDT and CDR2 is YNNKEL (reference sequence). The DNA for the CDR3 is TGTGCCAGCAGCCCGCCCCTAGCGGGCTACTACAGTGAGCAGTTCTTC. Translation: CASSPPLAGYYSEQFF.

V and J are TRBV3-1 (or the pseudogene TRBV3-2) and TRBJ2-5; D remains ambiguous. V was pared by 1 base and J by 5 bases, with 8 bases between. Per germline, CDR1 LGHDT and CDR2 YNNKEL (reference sequence). This CDR3 comprises 13 residues. CDR3 sequence (DNA): TGTGCCAGCAGCCAAGCCCACTCGGAGACCCAGTACTTC. It translates to CASSQAHSETQYF.

This clone was recorded only once. The chain joins TRBV7-2 to TRBJ2-2; D gene unclear. Germline CDR1 is SGHTA and CDR2 is FQGNSA. The CDR3 contains 14 residues. The ends were cut back, 5 bases at V and 1 base at J, with 8 bases in the middle. The CDR3 nucleotides read TGTGCCAGCAGCGTTTACAAGAACACCGGGGAGCTGTTTTTT. Its translation: CASSVYKNTGELFF.